This TCR beta chain was captured by sequencing in a study of blood T cell repertoires in COVID-19. The overall study: Some COVID-19 samples were acute and others convalescent; all came from the United States, Italy and Spain. Nucleic acid was either cDNA or gDNA, and it came from T cells, B-cell-depleted T cells, or PBMCs.

Seattle researchers signed up patients amid active infection and tracked them longitudinally. This table comes from immunoSEQ multiplex PCR, and its TCRdb copy is limited to in-frame clones, with some not included. The sample contains about 370,000 clones, 87% of which appear only once. There are 14 residues in the CDR3. V dropped 7 bases and J dropped 0 bases, with 8 bases sitting between them. CDR1 is KGHDR and CDR2 is SFDVKD in the germline V gene. The TCR comes from a woman aged 25-40 years with COVID-19, enrolled during active disease. The chain employs TRBV24-1 and TRBJ2-2; perhaps TRBD1 as D (5 bases). Sequencing used peripheral blood. CDR3 coding DNA: TGTGCCACCAGGGGGCGGACGAACACCGGGGAGCTGTTTTTT. Its protein product is CATRGRTNTGELFF.